This T cell receptor (beta chain) emerged from a study of blood T cell repertoires in COVID-19. For the study at large: The cDNA or gDNA used as material had been derived from T cells, B-cell-depleted T cells, or PBMCs.

Only in-frame clones appear in the TCRdb table, and some are missing; sequencing was by immunoSEQ multiplex PCR. The table has 260,000 or so clones, around 82% seen once. The source of this sequence is an elderly man with acute or convalescent COVID-19. Specimen: peripheral blood.

Written as DNA, the CDR3 is TGTGCCAGCAGCTCGACCGGTCGAGGGGAGCAGTACTTC. Residues: CASSSTGRGEQYF. V usage is TRBV5-6 and J usage is TRBJ2-7, with D perhaps matching TRBD2 (5 bases). Germline CDR1 reads SGHDT; CDR2 reads YYEEEE. The CDR3 runs 13 residues. Trimming shortened V by 3 bases and J by 7 bases, and 14 bases separated the two germline ends.